These 3 T cell receptor beta chains originate from one sample sequenced in a study of T cell repertoires in cytomegalovirus infection. One entry per CDR3 protein results from TCRdb running MiXCR on the reads. Among 600,000 to 700,000 distinct CDR3 sequences listed, around 31% were seen once. Antigens for these TCRs are unknown. Sample: cultured PBMCs, taken from culture after CMV antigen stimulation. The receptors here all came from a human donor in good health (CMV status not recorded). Some clones in this sample may be carry-over from other donors' samples.

There are a few counts of this clonotype. The CDR3 sequence is CASSPGARYSNQPQHF. CDR3 DNA: TGTGCCAGCAGCCCCGGGGCACGATATAGCAATCAGCCCCAGCATTTT. V usage is TRBV16 and J usage is TRBJ1-5, with a possible D match to TRBD1 (5 bases). The CDR3 loop spans 16 amino acids. Germline V gene lookup returns CDR1 KGHSY and CDR2 FQNENV. Trimming removed 4 bases at V and 0 bases at J, with 13 bases between.

This sequence joins TRBV15 and TRBJ1-4; maybe TRBD1 (5 bases). This CDR3 has 15 residues. From germline, CDR1 is LNHNV and CDR2 YYDKDF (reference sequence). The V end lost 1 base, the J end lost 15 bases, and 21 bases lay between the germline ends. CDR3 sequence reads: CATSRAGGLQGLLFF. In DNA form, the CDR3 reads TGTGCCACCAGCAGAGCGGGGGGACTCCAAGGATTATTGTTTTTT.

This clonotype appeared a few times. The chain combines TRBV5-1 with TRBJ2-2, with 14 bases lining up with TRBD2. The junction had 7 bases not matched to a gene; V was cut back by 4 bases and J by 8 bases. CDR1 is SGHRS and CDR2 is YFSETQ in the germline V gene. CDR3 size: 16 residues. The CDR3 is CASSTGTSGSSGELFF. The CDR3 nucleotides read TGCGCCAGCAGCACCGGGACTAGCGGGAGTTCTGGGGAGCTGTTTTTT.